This TCR beta chain was captured in a study of STAT5B mutations in CD4+ large granular lymphocyte leukemia. Trimming removed 5 bases at V and 4 bases at J, with 15 bases between. Germline lookup yields CDR1 SGHTA and CDR2 FQGNSA. The CDR3 loop spans 15 amino acids. This clone was detected once. Clones were read by immunoSEQ multiplex PCR, and TCRdb kept only the in-frame ones, dropping some. Among 7,400 or so clones listed, over 70% were seen once. Material for sequencing was PBMCs. This receptor was taken from a woman aged 55-69 years with CD4+ T-cell large granular lymphocyte leukemia. The V call is TRBV7-2, the J call TRBJ2-1; the D call may be TRBD1 or TRBD2 (5 bases each). CDR3 loop: CASSPAGTLYNEQFF. The CDR3 DNA is TGTGCCAGCAGCCCCGCAGGGACGCTATACAATGAGCAGTTCTTC.